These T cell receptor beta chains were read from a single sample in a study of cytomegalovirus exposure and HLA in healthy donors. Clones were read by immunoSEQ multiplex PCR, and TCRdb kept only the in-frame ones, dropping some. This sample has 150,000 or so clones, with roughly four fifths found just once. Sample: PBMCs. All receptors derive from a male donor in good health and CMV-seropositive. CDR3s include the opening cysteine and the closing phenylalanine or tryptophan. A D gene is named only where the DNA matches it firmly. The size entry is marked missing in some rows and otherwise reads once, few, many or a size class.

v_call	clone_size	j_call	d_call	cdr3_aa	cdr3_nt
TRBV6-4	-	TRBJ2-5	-	CASSDPGSVLKTQYF	TGTGCCAGCAGTGACCCGGGGAGTGTCCTGAAGACCCAGTACTTC
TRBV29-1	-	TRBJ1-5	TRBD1	CSAWTGNGNQPQHF	TGCAGCGCTTGGACAGGGAATGGCAATCAGCCCCAGCATTTT
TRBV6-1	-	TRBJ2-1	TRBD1	CASLEGQKFYNEQFF	TGTGCCAGCCTTGAGGGACAGAAGTTCTACAATGAGCAGTTCTTC
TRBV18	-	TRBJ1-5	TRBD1	CASSPGQGNQPQHF	TGTGCCAGCTCACCAGGACAGGGGAATCAGCCCCAGCATTTT
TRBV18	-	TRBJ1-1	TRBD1	CASSSRDRATEAFF	TGTGCCAGCTCATCCCGGGACAGGGCCACTGAAGCTTTCTTT
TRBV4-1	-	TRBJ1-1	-	CASSQRAAPGHPKAEAFF	TGCGCCAGCAGCCAGCGGGCGGCCCCGGGACACCCTAAGGCAGAAGCTTTCTTT
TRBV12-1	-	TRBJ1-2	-	CASSSLRASPASGGYTF	TGTGCCAGCAGCTCCCTCCGGGCCTCCCCCGCAAGCGGTGGCTACACCTTC
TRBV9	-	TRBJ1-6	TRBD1	CASSGGQGLNSPLHF	TGTGCCAGCAGCGGGGGACAGGGGCTAAATTCACCCCTCCACTTT
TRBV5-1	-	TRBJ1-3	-	CASRARELAGNTIYF	TGCGCCAGCAGGGCCCGGGAATTGGCTGGAAACACCATATATTTT
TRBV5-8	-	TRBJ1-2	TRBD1	CASSLDRGWGGYTF	TGTGCCAGCAGCTTGGACAGGGGCTGGGGTGGCTACACCTTC
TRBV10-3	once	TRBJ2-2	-	CAISADRNTGELFF	TGTGCCATCAGTGCGGACAGGAACACCGGGGAGCTGTTTTTT
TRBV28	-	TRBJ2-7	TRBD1	CASSSAGQGAYEQYF	TGTGCCAGCAGTTCTGCAGGACAGGGTGCCTACGAGCAGTACTTC
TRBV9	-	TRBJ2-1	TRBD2	CASSVGSGGYNEQFF	TGTGCCAGCAGCGTAGGCAGCGGGGGATACAATGAGCAGTTCTTC
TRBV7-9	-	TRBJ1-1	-	CASRRQGTRGAEAFF	TGTGCCAGCAGGCGCCAGGGGACTAGGGGCGCTGAAGCTTTCTTT
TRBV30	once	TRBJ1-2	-	CAWSHLNYGYTF	TGTGCCTGGAGTCACTTAAACTATGGCTACACCTTC
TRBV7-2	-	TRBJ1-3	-	CASSLARAGSGNTIYF	TGTGCCAGCAGCTTAGCGCGGGCTGGGTCTGGAAACACCATATATTTT
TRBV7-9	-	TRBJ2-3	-	CASSPGTLYRDTQYF	TGTGCCAGCAGCCCCGGGACTCTTTATCGGGATACGCAGTATTTT
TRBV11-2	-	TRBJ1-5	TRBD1	CASSIGTGGGQPQHF	TGTGCCAGCAGCATCGGGACAGGAGGCGGTCAGCCCCAGCATTTT
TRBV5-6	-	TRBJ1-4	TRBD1	CASSLSGTGILGEKLFF	TGTGCCAGCAGCTTATCCGGGACAGGGATCTTGGGTGAAAAACTGTTTTTT
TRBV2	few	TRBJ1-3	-	CALQADSGNTIYF	TGTGCCCTCCAGGCCGACTCTGGAAACACCATATATTTT
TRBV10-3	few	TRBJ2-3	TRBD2	CAISPWTSGRGDTQYF	TGTGCCATCAGCCCCTGGACTAGCGGGAGGGGGGATACGCAGTATTTT
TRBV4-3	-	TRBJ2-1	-	CASSISRAPYNEQFF	TGCGCCAGCAGCATTTCCAGGGCCCCCTACAATGAGCAGTTCTTC
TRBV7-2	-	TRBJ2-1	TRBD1	CASSLAYRARDREKNEQFF	TGTGCCAGCAGCTTAGCCTATAGGGCCCGGGACAGGGAGAAGAATGAGCAGTTCTTC
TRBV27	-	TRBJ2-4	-	CASRPLAKNSQYF	TGTGCCAGCAGGCCGCTAGCGAAAAACAGTCAGTACTTC
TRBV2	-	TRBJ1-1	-	CASRIVRGHTEAFF	TGTGCCAGCAGGATAGTGCGGGGGCATACTGAAGCTTTCTTT
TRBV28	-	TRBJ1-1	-	CASRLVLNTEAFF	TGTGCCAGTAGACTGGTTTTGAACACTGAAGCTTTCTTT
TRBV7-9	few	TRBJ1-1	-	CASAVQPNTEAFF	TGTGCCAGCGCAGTACAGCCGAACACTGAAGCTTTCTTT
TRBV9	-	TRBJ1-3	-	CASSVSPVVSSGNTIYF	TGTGCCAGCAGCGTCTCGCCGGTAGTTAGCTCTGGAAACACCATATATTTT
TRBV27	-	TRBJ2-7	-	CASSLSAGAMTYEQYF	TGTGCCAGCAGTTTATCGGCGGGGGCTATGACCTACGAGCAGTACTTC
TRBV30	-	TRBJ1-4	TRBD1	CAWSGKQGTEKLFF	TGTGCCTGGAGTGGAAAACAGGGGACCGAAAAACTGTTTTTT
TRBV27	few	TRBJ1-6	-	CASSLPPLPLHF	TGTGCCAGCAGTTTACCCCCGTTACCCCTCCACTTT
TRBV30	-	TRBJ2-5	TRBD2	CAWRRLAGQETQYF	TGTGCCTGGAGACGGCTAGCGGGCCAAGAGACCCAGTACTTC
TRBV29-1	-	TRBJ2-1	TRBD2	CSGGPGTSGGNEQFF	TGCAGCGGAGGCCCCGGGACTAGCGGTGGCAATGAGCAGTTCTTC
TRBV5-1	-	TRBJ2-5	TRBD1	CASKRRTGQQETQYF	TGCGCCAGCAAACGCCGGACAGGACAACAAGAGACCCAGTACTTC
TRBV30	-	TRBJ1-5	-	CAWSSWGSGNQPQHF	TGTGCCTGGAGTAGCTGGGGCAGCGGGAATCAGCCCCAGCATTTT
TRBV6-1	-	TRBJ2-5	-	CASNWGGEETQYF	TGTGCCAGCAATTGGGGCGGGGAAGAGACCCAGTACTTC
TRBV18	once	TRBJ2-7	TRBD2	CASSPLGGGAGLDEQYF	TGTGCCAGCTCACCACTGGGCGGGGGGGCCGGGTTGGACGAGCAGTACTTC
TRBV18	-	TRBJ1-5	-	CASSGGGGGNQPQHF	TGTGCCAGCTCAGGCGGGGGAGGTGGTAATCAGCCCCAGCATTTT
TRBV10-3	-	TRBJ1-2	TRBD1	CAISESTGSDYGYTF	TGTGCCATCAGTGAGTCGACAGGGTCCGACTATGGCTACACCTTC
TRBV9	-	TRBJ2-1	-	CASSPRLNSYNEQFF	TGTGCCAGCAGCCCCCGACTGAATTCCTACAATGAGCAGTTCTTC
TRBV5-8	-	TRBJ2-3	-	CASSETSAQYF	TGTGCCAGCAGCGAGACTAGTGCGCAGTATTTT